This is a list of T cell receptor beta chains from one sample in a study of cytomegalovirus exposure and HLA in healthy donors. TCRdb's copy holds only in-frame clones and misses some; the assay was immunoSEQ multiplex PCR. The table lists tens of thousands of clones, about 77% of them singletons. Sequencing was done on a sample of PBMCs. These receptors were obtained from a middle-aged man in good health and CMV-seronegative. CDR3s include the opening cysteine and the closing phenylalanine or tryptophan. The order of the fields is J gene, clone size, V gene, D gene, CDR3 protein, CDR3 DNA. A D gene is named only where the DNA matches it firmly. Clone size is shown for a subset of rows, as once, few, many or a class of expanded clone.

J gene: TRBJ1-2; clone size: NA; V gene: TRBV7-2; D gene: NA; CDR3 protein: CASSFRGGNYGYTF; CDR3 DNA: TGTGCCAGCAGCTTCCGGGGGGGTAACTATGGCTACACCTTC
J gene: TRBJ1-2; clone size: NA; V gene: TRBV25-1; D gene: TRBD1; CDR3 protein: CASSEGQARDSYTF; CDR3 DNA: TGTGCCAGCAGCGAAGGACAGGCACGGGATAGTTACACCTTC
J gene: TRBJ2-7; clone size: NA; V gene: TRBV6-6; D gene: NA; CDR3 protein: CASSLSTGTLTYEQYF; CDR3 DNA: TGTGCCAGCAGCCTGTCGACCGGGACACTTACCTACGAGCAGTACTTC
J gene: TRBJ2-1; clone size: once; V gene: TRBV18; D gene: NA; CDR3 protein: CASSPGSSYNEQFF; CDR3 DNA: TGTGCCAGCTCACCCGGGAGCTCCTACAATGAGCAGTTCTTC
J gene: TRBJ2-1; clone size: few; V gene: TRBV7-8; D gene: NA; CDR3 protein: CASSLASYPNEQFF; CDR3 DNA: TGTGCCAGCAGCTTAGCCTCGTATCCCAATGAGCAGTTCTTC
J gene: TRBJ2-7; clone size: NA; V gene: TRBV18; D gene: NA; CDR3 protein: CASSPIRGSYEQYF; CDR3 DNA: TGTGCCAGCTCACCGATTAGAGGATCCTACGAGCAGTACTTC
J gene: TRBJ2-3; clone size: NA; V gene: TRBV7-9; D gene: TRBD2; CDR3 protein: CASDFRSGGAPTDTQYF; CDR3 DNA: TGTGCCAGCGACTTTCGTAGCGGGGGGGCTCCCACAGATACGCAGTATTTT
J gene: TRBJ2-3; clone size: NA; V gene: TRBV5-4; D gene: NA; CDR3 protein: CASRSASEGPDTQYF; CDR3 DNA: TGTGCCAGCAGGTCAGCTTCCGAGGGCCCGGATACGCAGTATTTT
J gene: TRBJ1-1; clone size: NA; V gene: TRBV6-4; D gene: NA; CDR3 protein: CASSNSGGAEAFF; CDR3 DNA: TGTGCCAGCAGCAACTCCGGGGGGGCTGAAGCTTTCTTT
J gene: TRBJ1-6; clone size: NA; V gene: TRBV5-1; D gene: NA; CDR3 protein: CASSPGSEDNSPLHF; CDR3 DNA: TGCGCCAGCAGCCCCGGGTCGGAAGATAATTCACCCCTCCACTTT
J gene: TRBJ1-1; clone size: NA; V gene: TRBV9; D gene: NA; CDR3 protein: CASSVGGGVPEAFF; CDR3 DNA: TGTGCCAGCAGCGTAGGGGGAGGGGTCCCTGAAGCTTTCTTT
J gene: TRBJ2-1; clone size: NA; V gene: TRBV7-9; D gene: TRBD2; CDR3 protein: CASKKAGGPYSYNEQFF; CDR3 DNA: TGTGCCAGCAAAAAAGCGGGGGGGCCTTACTCGTACAATGAGCAGTTCTTC
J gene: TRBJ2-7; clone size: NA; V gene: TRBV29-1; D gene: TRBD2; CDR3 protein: CAAVGTSIDEQYF; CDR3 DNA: TGCGCCGCGGTGGGGACTAGCATCGACGAGCAGTACTTC
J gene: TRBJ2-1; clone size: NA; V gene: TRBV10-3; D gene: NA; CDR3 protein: CAISPTSQSAEEQFF; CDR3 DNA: TGTGCCATCAGCCCGACTAGTCAATCGGCGGAAGAGCAGTTCTTC
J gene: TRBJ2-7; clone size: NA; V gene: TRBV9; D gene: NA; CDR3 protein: CASSVGAGSSYEQYF; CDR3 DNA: TGTGCCAGCAGCGTAGGAGCAGGGTCCTCCTACGAGCAGTACTTC
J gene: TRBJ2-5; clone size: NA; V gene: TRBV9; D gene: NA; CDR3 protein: CASSVPPDSSRPRVVQETQYF; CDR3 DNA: TGTGCCAGCAGCGTCCCCCCGGACAGCTCCCGTCCCCGTGTGGTCCAAGAGACCCAGTACTTC
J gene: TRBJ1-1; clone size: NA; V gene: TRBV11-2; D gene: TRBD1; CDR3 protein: CASSARQGMPEAFF; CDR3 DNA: TGTGCCAGCAGCGCCCGACAGGGAATGCCTGAAGCTTTCTTT
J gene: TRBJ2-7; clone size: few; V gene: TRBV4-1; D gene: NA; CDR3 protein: CASSQEEGSYEQYF; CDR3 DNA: TGCGCCAGCAGCCAAGAGGAGGGCTCCTACGAGCAGTACTTC
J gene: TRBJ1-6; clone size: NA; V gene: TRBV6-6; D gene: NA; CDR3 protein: CASSYSNPAAGSPLHF; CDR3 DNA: TGTGCCAGCAGTTACTCAAACCCCGCGGCAGGGTCACCCCTCCACTTT
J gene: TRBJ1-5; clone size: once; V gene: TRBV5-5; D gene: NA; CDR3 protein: CASSLGRVDRPGNQPQHF; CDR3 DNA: TGTGCCAGCAGCTTGGGTCGGGTGGACCGGCCGGGGAATCAGCCCCAGCATTTT
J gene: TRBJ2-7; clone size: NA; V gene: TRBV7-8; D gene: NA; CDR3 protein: CASSHTPGEQYF; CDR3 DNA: TGTGCCAGCAGCCACACCCCGGGCGAGCAGTACTTC
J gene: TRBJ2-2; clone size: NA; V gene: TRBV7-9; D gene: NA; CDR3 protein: CASSAEGGNTGELFF; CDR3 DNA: TGTGCCAGCAGCGCAGAGGGCGGGAACACCGGGGAGCTGTTTTTT
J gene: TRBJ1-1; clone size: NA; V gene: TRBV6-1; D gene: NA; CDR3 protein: CASKTVVNTEAFF; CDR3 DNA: TGTGCCAGCAAGACAGTTGTAAACACTGAAGCTTTCTTT
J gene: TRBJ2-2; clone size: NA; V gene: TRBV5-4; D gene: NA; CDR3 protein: CASSLDRSNTGELFF; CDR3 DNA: TGTGCCAGCAGCTTGGACCGGTCGAACACCGGGGAGCTGTTTTTT
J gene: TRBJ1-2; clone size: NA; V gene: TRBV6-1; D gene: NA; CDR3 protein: CASSFQGNYGYTF; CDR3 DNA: TGTGCCAGCAGTTTCCAGGGGAACTATGGCTACACCTTC
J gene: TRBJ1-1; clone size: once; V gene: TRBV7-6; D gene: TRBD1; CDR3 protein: CASSQVGQATEAFF; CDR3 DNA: TGTGCCAGCAGCCAGGTCGGACAGGCAACTGAAGCTTTCTTT
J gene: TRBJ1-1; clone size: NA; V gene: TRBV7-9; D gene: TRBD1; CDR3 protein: CASSFGTGDTEAFF; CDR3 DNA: TGTGCCAGCAGCTTCGGGACAGGGGACACTGAAGCTTTCTTT
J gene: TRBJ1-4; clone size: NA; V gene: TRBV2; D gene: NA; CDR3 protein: CASRPGTYEKLFF; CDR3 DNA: TGTGCCAGCAGACCCGGGACTTACGAAAAACTGTTTTTT
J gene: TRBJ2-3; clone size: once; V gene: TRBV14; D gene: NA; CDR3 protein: CASSQDFAQYF; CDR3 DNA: TGTGCCAGCAGCCAAGATTTCGCGCAGTATTTT
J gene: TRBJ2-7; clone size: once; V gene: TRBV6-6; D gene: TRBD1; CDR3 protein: CASSATGTGKPYEQYF; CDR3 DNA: TGTGCCAGCAGTGCAACCGGGACAGGGAAGCCTTACGAGCAGTACTTC
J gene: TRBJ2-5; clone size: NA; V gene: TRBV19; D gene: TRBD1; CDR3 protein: CASSPTGAETQYF; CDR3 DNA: TGTGCCAGTAGCCCAACAGGGGCCGAGACCCAGTACTTC